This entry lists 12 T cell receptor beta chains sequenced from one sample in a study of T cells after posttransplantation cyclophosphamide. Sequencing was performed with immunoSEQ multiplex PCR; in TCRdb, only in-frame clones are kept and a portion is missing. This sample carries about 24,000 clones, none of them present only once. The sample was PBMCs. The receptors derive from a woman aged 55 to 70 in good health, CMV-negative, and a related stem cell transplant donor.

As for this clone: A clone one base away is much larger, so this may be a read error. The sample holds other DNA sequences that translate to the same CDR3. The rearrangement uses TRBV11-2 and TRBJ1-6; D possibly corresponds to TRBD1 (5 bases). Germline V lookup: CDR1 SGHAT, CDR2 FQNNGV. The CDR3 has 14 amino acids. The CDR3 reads CASSSGRVSSPLHF. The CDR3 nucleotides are TGCGCCAGCAGCTCCGGCAGGGTCTCTTCACCCCTCCACTTT.

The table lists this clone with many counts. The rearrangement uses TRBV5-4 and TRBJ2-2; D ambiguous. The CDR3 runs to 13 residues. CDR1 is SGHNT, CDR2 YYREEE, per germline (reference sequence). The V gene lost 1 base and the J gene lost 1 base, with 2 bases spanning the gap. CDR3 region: CASSLQNTGELFF. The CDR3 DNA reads TGTGCCAGCAGCTTGCAGAACACCGGGGAGCTGTTTTTT.

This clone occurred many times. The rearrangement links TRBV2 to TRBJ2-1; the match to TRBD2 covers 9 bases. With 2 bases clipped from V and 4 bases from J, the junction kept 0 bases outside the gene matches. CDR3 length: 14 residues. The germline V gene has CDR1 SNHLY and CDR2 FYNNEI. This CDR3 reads CASSELAGYNEQFF. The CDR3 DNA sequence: TGTGCCAGCAGTGAACTAGCGGGGTACAATGAGCAGTTCTTC.

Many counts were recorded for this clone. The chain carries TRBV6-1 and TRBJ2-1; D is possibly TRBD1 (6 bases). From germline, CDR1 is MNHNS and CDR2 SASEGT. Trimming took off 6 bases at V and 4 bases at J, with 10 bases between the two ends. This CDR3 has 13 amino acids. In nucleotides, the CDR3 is TGTGCCAGCAGGGGGGCGGGTTACAATGAGCAGTTCTTC. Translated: CASRGAGYNEQFF.

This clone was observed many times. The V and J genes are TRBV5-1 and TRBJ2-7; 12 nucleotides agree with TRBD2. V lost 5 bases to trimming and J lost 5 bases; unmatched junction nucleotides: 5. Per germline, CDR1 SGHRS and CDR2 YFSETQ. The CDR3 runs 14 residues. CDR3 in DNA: TGCGCCAGCAGGTCGACTAGCGGGAGCGACGAGCAGTACTTC. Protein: CASRSTSGSDEQYF.

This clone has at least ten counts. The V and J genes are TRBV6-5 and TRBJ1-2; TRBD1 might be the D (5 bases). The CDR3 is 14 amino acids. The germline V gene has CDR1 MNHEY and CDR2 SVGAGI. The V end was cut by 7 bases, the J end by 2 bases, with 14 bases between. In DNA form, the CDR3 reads TGTGCCAGCACCCGGGGGATGACCAACTATGGCTACACCTTC. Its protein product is CASTRGMTNYGYTF.

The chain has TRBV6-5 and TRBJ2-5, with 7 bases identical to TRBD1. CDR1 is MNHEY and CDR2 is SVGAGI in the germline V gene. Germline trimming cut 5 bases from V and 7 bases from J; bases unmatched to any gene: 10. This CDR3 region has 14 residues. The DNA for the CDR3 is TGTGCCAGCAGTATTGACAGGGCCACATCGACCCAGTACTTC. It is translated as CASSIDRATSTQYF.

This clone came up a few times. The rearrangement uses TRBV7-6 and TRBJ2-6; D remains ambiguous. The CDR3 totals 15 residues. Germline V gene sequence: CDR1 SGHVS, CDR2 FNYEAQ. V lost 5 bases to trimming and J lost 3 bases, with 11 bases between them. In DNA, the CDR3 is TGTGCCAGCAGCCGCCCCTCGGGTGGGGCCAACGTCCTGACTTTC. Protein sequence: CASSRPSGGANVLTF.

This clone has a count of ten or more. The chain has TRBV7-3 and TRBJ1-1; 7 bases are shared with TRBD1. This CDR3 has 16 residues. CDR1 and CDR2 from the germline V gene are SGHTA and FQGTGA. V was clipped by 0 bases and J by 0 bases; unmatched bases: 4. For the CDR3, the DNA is TGTGCCAGCAGCTTAACCCGGACAGGTATGAACACTGAAGCTTTCTTT. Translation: CASSLTRTGMNTEAFF. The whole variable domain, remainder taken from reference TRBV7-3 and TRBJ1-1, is GAGVSQTPSNKVTEKGKYVELRCDPISGHTALYWYRQSLGQGPEFLIYFQGTGAADDSGLPNDRFFAVRPEGSVSTLKIQRTERGDSAVYLCASSLTRTGMNTEAFFGQGTRLTVV.

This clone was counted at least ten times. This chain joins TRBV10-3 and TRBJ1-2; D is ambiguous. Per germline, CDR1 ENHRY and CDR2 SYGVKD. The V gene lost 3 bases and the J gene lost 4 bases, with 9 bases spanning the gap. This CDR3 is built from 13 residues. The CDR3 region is CAISESGVYGYTF. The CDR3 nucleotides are TGTGCCATCAGTGAATCCGGGGTCTATGGCTACACCTTC.

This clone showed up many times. The CDR3 region has the DNA TGTGCCTGGAGCCTGCGGGGGTCGAACACTGAAGCTTTCTTT. It translates to CAWSLRGSNTEAFF. The chain has TRBV30 and TRBJ1-1; weak D call: TRBD1 (5 bases). Germline values: CDR1 GTSNPN, CDR2 SVGIG (reference sequence). The CDR3 has 14 residues. Trimming left V 3 bases short and J 1 base short, with 12 bases between.

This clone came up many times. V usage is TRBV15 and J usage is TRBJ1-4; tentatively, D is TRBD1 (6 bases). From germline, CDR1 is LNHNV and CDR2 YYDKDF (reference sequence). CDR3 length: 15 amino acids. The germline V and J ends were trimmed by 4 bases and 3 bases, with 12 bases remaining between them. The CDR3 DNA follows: TGTGCCACCAGCACCCACAGGGACGCTAATGAAAAACTGTTTTTT. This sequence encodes CATSTHRDANEKLFF.